This T cell receptor beta chain was documented in a study of beta chain features in type 1 diabetes. What was sequenced were expressed TCRB transcripts, since all of the isolated RNA had been reverse transcribed. Produced via immunoSEQ multiplex PCR; TCRdb's table is partial and in-frame only. The data contain around 300,000 clones, 7% to 9% of them singletons. The germline V gene encodes CDR1 GTSNPN and CDR2 SVGIG (reference sequence). The CDR3 sequence is 14 residues long. J was trimmed by 6 bases and V by 3 bases; bases with no gene match: 8. CD45RO/CCR7/CD25/CD127/CD95/CD27 separated CD4+ naive, central memory, regulatory and stem cell-like memory cells by sorting. Study results and caveats: Type 1 diabetes patients had moderately but significantly shorter TCRB CDR3s in all four CD4+ subsets.

This clone was seen a handful of times. Its specificity is not known. This sequence joins TRBV30 and TRBJ1-5; 7 bases fit TRBD1. Specimen: central memory CD4+ T cells from blood. This sequence was found in a woman in her late teens or twenties in good health. The CDR3 DNA reads as TGTGCCTGGAGCGCCGGACAGGATTTTCAGCCCCAGCATTTT. It specifies CAWSAGQDFQPQHF.